The clone carrying this TCR beta chain was detected only a few times. The sample originates from a study of T cells after yellow fever vaccination. The germline V and J ends were trimmed by 4 bases and 5 bases, with 15 bases remaining between them. In germline, CDR1 is SGHTA, CDR2 FQGNSA. The CDR3 contains 14 residues. UMIs and a universal primer site were added when TCR cDNA was made by 5'RACE template switching. From the 5' RACE reads, TCRdb called clonotypes with MiXCR, one entry per CDR3 protein. This table has 340,000 or so distinct CDR3 sequences, roughly an eighth appearing once. The gene calls are TRBV7-2 and TRBJ2-7, with D possibly TRBD1 on 6 matching bases. Sample: CD4+ T cells sorted from PBMCs, taken 15 days after the yellow fever booster vaccination. The source of this sequence is a man aged 18 to 30 who received the YFV17D yellow fever vaccine. Here the CDR3 DNA reads TGTGCCAGCAGCTGGGGACATCTCTTCAACGAGCAGTACTTC. This codes for CASSWGHLFNEQYF.